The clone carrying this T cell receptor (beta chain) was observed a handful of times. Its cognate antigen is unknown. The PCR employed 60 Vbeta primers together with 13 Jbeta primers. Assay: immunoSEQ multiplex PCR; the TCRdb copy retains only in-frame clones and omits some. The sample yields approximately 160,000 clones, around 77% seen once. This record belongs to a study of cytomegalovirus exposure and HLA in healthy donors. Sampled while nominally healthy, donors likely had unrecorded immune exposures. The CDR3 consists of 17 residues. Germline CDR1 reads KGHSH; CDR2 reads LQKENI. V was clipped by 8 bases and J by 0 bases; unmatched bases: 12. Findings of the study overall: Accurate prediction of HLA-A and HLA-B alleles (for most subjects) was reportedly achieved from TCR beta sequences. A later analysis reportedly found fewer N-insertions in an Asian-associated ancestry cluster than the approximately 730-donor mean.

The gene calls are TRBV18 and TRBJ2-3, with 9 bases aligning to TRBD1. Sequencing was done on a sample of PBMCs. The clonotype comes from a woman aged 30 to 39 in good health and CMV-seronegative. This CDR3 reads CASLRTGATGSTDTQYF. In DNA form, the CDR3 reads TGTGCCAGCCTAAGGACAGGGGCCACGGGTAGCACAGATACGCAGTATTTT.